The next 25 T cell receptor beta chains were all read from a single sample in a study of blood T cells in healthy people across ages (dated by TCRdb to between 2014 and 2017). The method was 5' RACE. Sequenced using an Illumina HiSeq 2500. A second roughly 7 to 11 cycle PCR used a sample-barcoded 5' primer and a J-beta primer mix. TCRdb ran its own pipeline on the public reads, namely fastp trimming at Q25 and MiXCR clone calling, and kept in-frame beta chains. Every distinct CDR3 protein forms one entry, paired with its most common genes and DNA. For this sample there are about 730,000 distinct CDR3 sequences; roughly 45% appear just once. The ten largest clones add up to around a fifth of the sample. Source material: blood. The receptor set was obtained from a woman aged 55-75 years in good health.

This clonotype was found many times. The chain recombines TRBV20-1 with TRBJ2-5; D is unresolved. Deletions cut 2 bases from V and 1 base from J, with 8 bases between. The length of the CDR3 is 13 residues. Germline CDR1 DFQATT, CDR2 SNEGSKA (reference sequence). The CDR3 nucleotides read TGCAGTGCTAGATTTTTCGTCCAAGAGACCCAGTACTTC. It specifies CSARFFVQETQYF.

The rearrangement links TRBV16 to TRBJ2-7; possibly TRBD1 or TRBD2 for D (5 bases each). Trimming shortened V by 2 bases and J by 0 bases, and 14 bases separated the two germline ends. This CDR3 has 16 amino acids. Germline V gives CDR1 KGHSY, CDR2 FQNENV. In nucleotides, the CDR3 is TGTGCCAGCAGCCAACAGGGACGGCCGAGCTCCTACGAGCAGTACTTC. Protein product: CASSQQGRPSSYEQYF.

The chain uses TRBV7-9 and TRBJ1-2; 7 bases are a match to TRBD1. Trimming cost V 2 bases and J 6 bases; bases outside gene matches: 6. Germline V lookup: CDR1 SEHNR, CDR2 FQNEAQ (reference sequence). This CDR3 spans 14 amino acids. The CDR3 here is CASSLPVTGNGYTF. CDR3 nucleotides: TGTGCCAGCAGCTTACCGGTGACAGGGAATGGCTACACCTTC.

In this sample, this clonotype turned up many times. This chain uses TRBV20-1 with TRBJ2-7; D possibly matches TRBD1 or TRBD2 (6 bases each). The germline V gene has CDR1 DFQATT and CDR2 SNEGSKA (reference sequence). CDR3 length equals 14 residues. Trimming pared 4 bases from V and 0 bases from J, leaving 13 bases between. The CDR3 loop is CSAIGGPSSYEQYF. CDR3 in DNA: TGCAGTGCTATTGGGGGGCCTAGCTCCTACGAGCAGTACTTC.

This clonotype was picked up many times. This chain links TRBV10-3 with TRBJ2-3; TRBD2 matches 8 bases. Looked up from germline, CDR1 is ENHRY and CDR2 is SYGVKD. The CDR3 is 14 residues long. With V trimmed by 7 bases and J by 5 bases, 8 bases remained unmatched. The CDR3 DNA is TGTGCCATCAAGGCGGGAGGACAGATAGATACGCAGTATTTT. This gives the protein CAIKAGGQIDTQYF.

The sample holds many counts of this clonotype. V and J are TRBV7-2 and TRBJ2-7; the D gene is possibly TRBD1 (5 bases). The CDR3 length is 13 residues. From germline, CDR1 is SGHTA and CDR2 FQGNSA. Trimming cost V 7 bases and J 5 bases, with 15 bases left between them. The CDR3: CASNGQGIDEQYF. DNA for the CDR3: TGTGCCAGCAATGGTCAGGGTATAGACGAGCAGTACTTC.

The chain couples TRBV24-1 to TRBJ1-5, with D unclear. The CDR3 totals 13 residues. The V gene lost 3 bases and the J gene lost 4 bases, with 6 bases spanning the gap. Germline assignment: CDR1 KGHDR and CDR2 SFDVKD. For the CDR3, the DNA is TGTGCCACCAGTGATGACGGTAATCAGCCCCAGCATTTT. This translates into CATSDDGNQPQHF.

In regard to this clonotype: Mismatch with germline at one junction end may stem from a read error. The chain combines TRBV7-9 with TRBJ2-7; D possibly corresponds to TRBD1 (5 bases). The CDR3 loop spans 12 amino acids. Germline-derived CDR1 and CDR2 are SEHNR and FQNEAQ (reference sequence). The CDR3 nucleotides read TGTGCCGGCAGCTTAAGGGGTTCCGAGCAGTACTTC. Translated: CAGSLRGSEQYF.

The chain employs TRBV28 and TRBJ1-2; D possibly corresponds to TRBD1 (5 bases). The germline CDR1 and CDR2 sequences are MDHEN and SYDVKM. Trimming pared 5 bases from V and 10 bases from J, leaving 14 bases between. This CDR3 contains 12 residues. The CDR3: CASSLGDRPYTF. As DNA, the CDR3 is TGTGCCAGCAGTCTAGGTGACAGACCCTACACCTTC.

This clonotype came up many times. The genes are TRBV10-3 and TRBJ2-1, with a possible D match to TRBD2 (5 bases). Trimming stripped 0 bases from V and 10 bases from J, with 7 bases between. This CDR3 contains 12 residues. Germline loops: CDR1 ENHRY, CDR2 SYGVKD. For the CDR3, the DNA is TGTGCCATCAGTGAGTCTGAGGGCGAGCAGTTCTTC. Translation gives CAISESEGEQFF.

This chain uses TRBV18 with TRBJ2-5; D unresolved. CDR3 length: 12 residues. V lost 2 bases, J lost 4 bases, and 5 bases lay in between. Germline V lookup: CDR1 KGHSH, CDR2 LQKENI. CDR3 sequence (DNA): TGTGCCAGCTCACCAGAGGCAGAGACCCAGTACTTC. Amino acids: CASSPEAETQYF.

A remark on this clonotype: A much larger clone lies one base from this, so it may be a read error. The chain couples TRBV10-3 to TRBJ2-7; no firm D call. V dropped 6 bases and J dropped 5 bases, with 17 bases sitting between them. The germline gives CDR1 ENHRY, CDR2 SYGVKD. The CDR3 covers 14 residues. The CDR3 sequence: CAIRSTDFSHEQYF. CDR3 in DNA: TGTGCCATCAGGTCCACCGACTTTAGCCACGAGCAGTACTTC.

The chain has TRBV7-2 and TRBJ2-3, with D unclear. The V end was cut by 5 bases, the J end by 1 base, with 10 bases between. CDR1 and CDR2 from the germline V gene are SGHTA and FQGNSA. The CDR3 length is 14 residues. CDR3 protein: CASSGHGGTDTQYF. As DNA, the CDR3 is TGTGCCAGCAGCGGCCACGGTGGCACAGATACGCAGTATTTT.

J is TRBJ1-1 and V is TRBV15; TRBD1 might be the D (5 bases). The CDR3 totals 13 residues. CDR1 and CDR2 (germline): LNHNV, YYDKDF (reference sequence). The ends were cut back, 3 bases at V and 0 bases at J, with 5 bases in the middle. For the CDR3, the DNA is TGTGCCACCAGCAGGACAGTGAACACTGAAGCTTTCTTT. Translating gives CATSRTVNTEAFF.

A word on this clonotype: A read error may account for a junction end that differs from germline. The chain combines TRBV24-1 with TRBJ1-1; D ambiguous. The CDR3 extends over 12 amino acids. Germline V gene lookup returns CDR1 KGHDR and CDR2 SFDVKD. In DNA form, the CDR3 reads TGTGTCACCAGTGAGGAAAACACTGAAGCTTTCTTT. Amino acid sequence: CVTSEENTEAFF.

This chain links TRBV12-3 or TRBV12-4 with TRBJ2-5; D unresolved. The V end lost 5 bases, the J end lost 4 bases, and 11 bases lay between the germline ends. The CDR3 runs to 13 residues. CDR3 nucleotide sequence: TGTGCCAGCAGTGTTAATAGAAGAGAGACCCAGTACTTC. It encodes CASSVNRRETQYF.

This clonotype was picked up one time. This rearrangement joins TRBV2 to TRBJ1-5, with D hard to call. Germline values: CDR1 SNHLY, CDR2 FYNNEI. This CDR3 spans 15 amino acids. The V and J ends lost 5 bases and 7 bases respectively, with 18 bases between them. The DNA for the CDR3 is TGTGCCAGCAGTCCACAGACGTCACAGAGACAGCCCCAGCATTTT. Translating gives CASSPQTSQRQPQHF.

CDR3 amino acids: CASRRGDGTYEQYF. The CDR3 DNA sequence: TGTGCCAGCAGGAGAGGGGACGGAACCTACGAGCAGTACTTC. The J gene is TRBJ2-7, the V gene TRBV2; perhaps D is TRBD1 or TRBD2 (5 bases each). V gave up 6 bases and J gave up 2 bases, with 14 bases separating them. The germline CDR1 and CDR2 sequences are SNHLY and FYNNEI. The CDR3 extends over 14 amino acids.

About this clonotype: The junction does not match germline at one end; this may be a read error. This chain links TRBV12-3 or TRBV12-4 with TRBJ1-3; D remains ambiguous. This CDR3 contains 13 residues. The CDR3, as DNA: TGTACCAGCAGTTTACTTCCGTGGGACACCATATATTTT. Protein product: CTSSLLPWDTIYF.

V is TRBV29-1 and J is TRBJ1-1; TRBD1 agrees at 8 bases. Per germline, CDR1 SQVTM and CDR2 ANQGSEA. The CDR3 is 13 amino acids. Germline trimming cut 5 bases from V and 4 bases from J; bases unmatched to any gene: 6. CDR3 protein: CSVWDRLSTEAFF. The CDR3 DNA reads TGCAGCGTTTGGGACAGGTTGAGCACTGAAGCTTTCTTT.

The V gene is TRBV10-3, the J gene TRBJ1-1; possibly TRBD1 for D (5 bases). The CDR3 length is 13 residues. Germline loops: CDR1 ENHRY, CDR2 SYGVKD. Trimming removed 8 bases from V and 5 bases from J, with 15 bases in between. The CDR3 is CAISRDEGTEAFF. The CDR3 DNA sequence: TGTGCCATCTCTAGGGATGAGGGGACTGAAGCTTTCTTT.

The chain links TRBV7-2 to TRBJ2-2; no clear D gene. CDR3 length: 14 residues. Trimming took 3 bases from V and 5 from J, leaving 10 bases between them. CDR1 is SGHTA, CDR2 FQGNSA, per germline. CDR3 region: CASSLDFSTGELFF. The CDR3 coding sequence is TGTGCCAGCAGCTTGGATTTTTCGACCGGGGAGCTGTTTTTT.

This clonotype was counted only a few times. This chain joins TRBV7-6 and TRBJ1-6; D not certain. CDR3 length: 16 amino acids. Germline CDR1 reads SGHVS; CDR2 reads FNYEAQ. The V end was cut by 5 bases, the J end by 4 bases, with 15 bases between. For the CDR3, the DNA is TGTGCCAGCAGCCCCGGTTCTGGGTTATATAATTCACCCCTCCACTTT. Its translation: CASSPGSGLYNSPLHF.

The V and J genes are TRBV21-1 and TRBJ2-1; the D call in the table, TRBD1, was not verified against the DNA. The J call is doubtful: the DNA matches TRBJ2-7 better. TRBV21-1 is a known pseudogene. The CDR3 covers 19 residues. CDR3 DNA sequence: TGTGCCAGCAGCAACTGCCCCCTTACCTCGGGGGGATCCTACAATGAGCAGTACTTC. Amino acid sequence: CASSNCPLTSGGSYNEQYF.

The chain combines TRBV11-1 with TRBJ1-2, with D possibly TRBD1 on 5 matching bases. Trimming removed 4 bases from V and 2 bases from J, with 11 bases in between. The CDR3 is 14 amino acids. CDR1 and CDR2 (germline): SGHAT, FQDESV (reference sequence). CDR3 loop: CASSSVGGNYGYTF. The CDR3, as DNA: TGTGCCAGCAGCTCGGTTGGGGGGAACTATGGCTACACCTTC.